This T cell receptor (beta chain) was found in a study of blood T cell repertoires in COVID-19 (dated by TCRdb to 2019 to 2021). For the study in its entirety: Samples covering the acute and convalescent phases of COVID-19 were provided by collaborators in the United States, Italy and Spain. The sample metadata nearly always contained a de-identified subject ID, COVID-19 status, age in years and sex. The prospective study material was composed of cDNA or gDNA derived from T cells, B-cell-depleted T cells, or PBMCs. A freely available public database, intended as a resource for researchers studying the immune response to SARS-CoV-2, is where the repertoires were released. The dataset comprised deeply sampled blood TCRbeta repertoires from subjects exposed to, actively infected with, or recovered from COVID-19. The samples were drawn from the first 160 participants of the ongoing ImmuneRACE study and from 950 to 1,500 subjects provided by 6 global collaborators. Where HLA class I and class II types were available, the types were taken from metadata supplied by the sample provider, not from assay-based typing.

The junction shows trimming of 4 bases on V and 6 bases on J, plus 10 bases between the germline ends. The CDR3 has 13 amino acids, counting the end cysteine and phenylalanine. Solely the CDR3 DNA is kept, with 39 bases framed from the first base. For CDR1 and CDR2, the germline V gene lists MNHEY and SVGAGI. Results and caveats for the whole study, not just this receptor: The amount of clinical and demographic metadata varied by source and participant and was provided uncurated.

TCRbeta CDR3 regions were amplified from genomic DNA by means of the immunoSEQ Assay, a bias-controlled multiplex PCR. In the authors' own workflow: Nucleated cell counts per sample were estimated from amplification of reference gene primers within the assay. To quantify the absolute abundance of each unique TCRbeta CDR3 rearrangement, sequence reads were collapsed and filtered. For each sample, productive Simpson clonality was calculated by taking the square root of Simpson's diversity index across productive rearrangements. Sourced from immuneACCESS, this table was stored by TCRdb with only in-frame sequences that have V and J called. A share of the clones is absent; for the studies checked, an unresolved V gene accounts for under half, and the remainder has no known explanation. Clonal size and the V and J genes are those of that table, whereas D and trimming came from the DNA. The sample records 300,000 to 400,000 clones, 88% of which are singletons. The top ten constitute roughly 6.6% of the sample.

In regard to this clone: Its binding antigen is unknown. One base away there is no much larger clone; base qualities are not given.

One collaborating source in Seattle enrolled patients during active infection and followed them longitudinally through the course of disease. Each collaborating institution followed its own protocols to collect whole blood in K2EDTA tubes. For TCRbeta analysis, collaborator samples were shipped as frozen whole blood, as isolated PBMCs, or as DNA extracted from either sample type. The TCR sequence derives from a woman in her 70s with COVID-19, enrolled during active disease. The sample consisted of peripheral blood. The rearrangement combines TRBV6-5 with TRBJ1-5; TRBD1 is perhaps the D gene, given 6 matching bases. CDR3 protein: CASSLGQLQPQHF. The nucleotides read TGTGCCAGCAGTTTAGGACAGCTTCAGCCCCAGCATTTT.